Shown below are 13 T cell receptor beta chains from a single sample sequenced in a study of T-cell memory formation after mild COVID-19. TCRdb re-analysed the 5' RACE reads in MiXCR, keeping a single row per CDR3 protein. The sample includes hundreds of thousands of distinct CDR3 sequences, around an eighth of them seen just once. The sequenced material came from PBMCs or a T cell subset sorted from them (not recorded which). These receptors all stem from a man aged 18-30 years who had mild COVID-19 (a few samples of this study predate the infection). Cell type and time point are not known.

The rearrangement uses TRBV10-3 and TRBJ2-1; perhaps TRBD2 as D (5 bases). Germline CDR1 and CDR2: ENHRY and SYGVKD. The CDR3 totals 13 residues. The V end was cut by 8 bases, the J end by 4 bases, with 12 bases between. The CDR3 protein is CAIRAVGYNEQFF. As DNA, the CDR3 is TGTGCCATCCGAGCGGTTGGGTACAATGAGCAGTTCTTC.

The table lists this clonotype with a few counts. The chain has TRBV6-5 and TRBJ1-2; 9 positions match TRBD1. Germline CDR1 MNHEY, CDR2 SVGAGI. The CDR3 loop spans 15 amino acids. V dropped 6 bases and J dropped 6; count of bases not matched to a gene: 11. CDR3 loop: CASSRRDREVHGYTF. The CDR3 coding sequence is TGTGCCAGCAGCCGTCGGGACAGGGAGGTCCATGGCTACACCTTC.

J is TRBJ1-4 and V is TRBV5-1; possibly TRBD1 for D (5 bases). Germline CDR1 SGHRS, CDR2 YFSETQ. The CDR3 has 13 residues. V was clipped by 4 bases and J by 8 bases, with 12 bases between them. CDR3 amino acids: CASSPEGHEKLFF. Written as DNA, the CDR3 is TGCGCCAGCAGCCCCGAGGGGCACGAAAAACTGTTTTTT. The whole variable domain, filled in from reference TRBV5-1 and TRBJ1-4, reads KAGVTQTPRYLIKTRGQQVTLSCSPISGHRSVSWYQQTPGQGLQFLFEYFSETQRNKGNFPGRFSGRQFSNSRSEMNVSTLELGDSALYLCASSPEGHEKLFFGSGTQLSVL.

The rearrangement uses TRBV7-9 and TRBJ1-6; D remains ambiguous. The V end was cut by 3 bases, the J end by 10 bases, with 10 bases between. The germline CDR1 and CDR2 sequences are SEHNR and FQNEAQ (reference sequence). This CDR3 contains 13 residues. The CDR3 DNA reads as TGTGCCAGCAGCTTGGAGGATGGGTCACCCCTCCACTTT. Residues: CASSLEDGSPLHF. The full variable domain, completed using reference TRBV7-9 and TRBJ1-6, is DTGVSQNPRHKITKRGQNVTFRCDPISEHNRLYWYRQTLGQGPEFLTYFQNEAQLEKSRLLSDRFSAERPKGSFSTLEIQRTEQGDSAMYLCASSLEDGSPLHFGNGTRLTVT.

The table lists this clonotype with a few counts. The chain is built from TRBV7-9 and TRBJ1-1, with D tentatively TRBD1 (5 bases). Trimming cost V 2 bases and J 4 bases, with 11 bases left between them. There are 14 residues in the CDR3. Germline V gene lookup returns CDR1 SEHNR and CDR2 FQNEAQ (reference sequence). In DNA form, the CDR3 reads TGTGCCAGCAGCTTAATAGGGGAGGGCACTGAAGCTTTCTTT. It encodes CASSLIGEGTEAFF. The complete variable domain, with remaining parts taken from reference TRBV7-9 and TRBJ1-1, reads DTGVSQNPRHKITKRGQNVTFRCDPISEHNRLYWYRQTLGQGPEFLTYFQNEAQLEKSRLLSDRFSAERPKGSFSTLEIQRTEQGDSAMYLCASSLIGEGTEAFFGQGTRLTVV.

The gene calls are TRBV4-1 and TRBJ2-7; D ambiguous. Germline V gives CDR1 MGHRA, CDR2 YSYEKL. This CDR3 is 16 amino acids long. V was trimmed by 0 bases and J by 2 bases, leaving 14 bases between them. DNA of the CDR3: TGCGCCAGCAGCCAAGATGCAGGTCTTCTGGCCTACGAGCAGTACTTC. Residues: CASSQDAGLLAYEQYF.

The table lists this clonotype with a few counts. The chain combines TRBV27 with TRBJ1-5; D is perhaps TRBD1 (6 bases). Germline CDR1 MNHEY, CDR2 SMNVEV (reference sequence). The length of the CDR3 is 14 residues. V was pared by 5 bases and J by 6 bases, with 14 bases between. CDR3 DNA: TGTGCCAGCAGTCAACAGGGTGGAACTCAGCCCCAGCATTTT. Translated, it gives CASSQQGGTQPQHF.

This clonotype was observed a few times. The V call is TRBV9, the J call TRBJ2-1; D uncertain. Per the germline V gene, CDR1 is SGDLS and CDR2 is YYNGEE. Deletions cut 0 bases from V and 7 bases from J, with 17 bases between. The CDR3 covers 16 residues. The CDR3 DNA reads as TGTGCCAGCAGCGTAGACGGGTTCGGGCCCCTAAATGAGCAGTTCTTC. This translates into CASSVDGFGPLNEQFF.

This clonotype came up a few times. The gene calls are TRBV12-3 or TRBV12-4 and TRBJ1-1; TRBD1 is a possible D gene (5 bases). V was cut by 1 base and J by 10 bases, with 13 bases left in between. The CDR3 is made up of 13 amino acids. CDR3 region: CASSLEGTLRAFF. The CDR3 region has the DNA TGTGCCAGCAGTTTAGAAGGGACGCTTCGAGCTTTCTTT.

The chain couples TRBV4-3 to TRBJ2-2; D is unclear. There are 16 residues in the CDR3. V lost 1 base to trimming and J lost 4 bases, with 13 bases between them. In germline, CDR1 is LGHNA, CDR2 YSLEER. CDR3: CASSQVSGIATGELFF. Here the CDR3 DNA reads TGCGCCAGCAGCCAAGTGAGTGGGATAGCCACCGGGGAGCTGTTTTTT.

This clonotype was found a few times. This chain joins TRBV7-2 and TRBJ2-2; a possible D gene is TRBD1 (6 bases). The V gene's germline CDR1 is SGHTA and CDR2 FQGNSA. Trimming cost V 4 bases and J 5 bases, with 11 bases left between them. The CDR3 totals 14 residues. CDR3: CASSSGRGTGELFF. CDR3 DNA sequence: TGTGCCAGCAGCTCCGGCAGGGGTACCGGGGAGCTGTTTTTT.

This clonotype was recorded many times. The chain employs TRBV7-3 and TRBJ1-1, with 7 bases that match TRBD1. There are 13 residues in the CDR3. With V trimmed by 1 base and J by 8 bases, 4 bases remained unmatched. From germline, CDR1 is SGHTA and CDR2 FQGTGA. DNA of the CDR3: TGTGCCAGCAGCTTAATGGCAGGGGGAGAAGCTTTCTTT. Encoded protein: CASSLMAGGEAFF.

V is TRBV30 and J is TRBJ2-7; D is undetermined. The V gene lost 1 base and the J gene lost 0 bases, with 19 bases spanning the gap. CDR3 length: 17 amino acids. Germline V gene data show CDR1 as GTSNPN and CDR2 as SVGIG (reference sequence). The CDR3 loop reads CAWSDQHVDFSSYEQYF. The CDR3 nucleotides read TGTGCCTGGAGTGACCAACACGTCGATTTCAGCTCCTACGAGCAGTACTTC.